What follows describes a single T cell receptor beta chain. Arm-PCR of CDR3 regions with iRepertoire HTBI primers generated TCR beta libraries. TCRdb called the multiplex PCR reads again in MiXCR, with one record for every CDR3 protein. The table lists hundreds of thousands of distinct CDR3 sequences, around 21% of them singletons. This sample was included in a study of regulatory T cells in long-lasting Graves disease. As to time point: persistent/refractory GD, antithyroid drugs over 5 years with positive TRAb. Following extraction of RNA from PBMCs, that RNA was used to make the TCR library. Approximately 9.6-milliliter peripheral blood samples went into EDTA tubes. CDR3 length equals 17 residues. The germline V and J ends were trimmed by 0 bases and 2 bases, with 20 bases remaining between them. In germline, CDR1 is DFQATT, CDR2 SNEGSKA (reference sequence).

The rearrangement uses TRBV20-1 and TRBJ2-7; D is perhaps TRBD2 (5 bases). This specimen consisted of peripheral blood mononuclear cells (PBMCs), obtained when the disease was refractory, from a patient treated with antithyroid drugs. This sequence was found in a female donor with Graves disease. This CDR3 is CSARDLITGKGAYEQYF. The CDR3 DNA follows: TGCAGTGCTAGAGATCTAATAACGGGAAAAGGAGCCTACGAGCAGTACTTC.